Below, 17 T cell receptor beta chains from the same sample are listed, as sequenced in a study of CD8+ T cells in alopecia areata. As to treatment: oral pan-JAK inhibitor, 5-10 mg twice daily. cDNA prepared by RNA extraction and subsequent reverse transcription served as the template for sequencing. Sequencing used immunoSEQ multiplex PCR; TCRdb keeps in-frame clones, though not all of them. The repertoire holds approximately 210,000 clones, with around two fifths as singletons. The material sequenced was CD4+ T cells sorted from blood, taken around week 36, from a patient treated with tofacitinib. These receptor sequences come from a human donor with alopecia areata.

The sample holds a few counts of this clone. The chain carries TRBV23-1 and TRBJ2-5; D could derive from TRBD1 or TRBD2 (5 bases each). TRBV23-1 is placed among ORFs of uncertain function. V was trimmed by 0 bases and J by 2 bases, leaving 10 bases between them. The CDR3 is 15 residues long. The CDR3: CASSQSGVTQETQYF. The CDR3 region has the DNA TGCGCCAGCAGTCAATCGGGGGTAACTCAAGAGACCCAGTACTTC.

This clone appeared a few times. The chain employs TRBV7-8 and TRBJ2-1; D unclear. V lost 8 bases and J lost 7, with 15 bases in between. CDR3 size: 13 residues. CDR1 and CDR2 (germline): SGHVS, FQNEAQ. The CDR3 sequence is CASYLSGVNEQFF. The CDR3 DNA reads as TGTGCCAGCTATTTGTCGGGTGTGAATGAGCAGTTCTTC.

As for this clone: A read error is likely, as this CDR3 ends without the conserved phenylalanine or tryptophan. The chain uses TRBV11-1 and TRBJ2-7, with D possibly TRBD1 on 6 matching bases. The CDR3 sequence is 14 residues long. V lost 2 bases and J lost 5, with 13 bases in between. From germline, CDR1 is SGHAT and CDR2 FQDESV (reference sequence). This CDR3 is CASSLRRGINEQYL. The CDR3 region has the DNA TGTGCCAGCAGCTTACGCAGGGGTATCAACGAGCAGTACCTC.

The rearrangement uses TRBV5-1 and TRBJ1-1, with D perhaps matching TRBD1 (5 bases). Trimming took off 2 bases at V and 1 base at J, with 9 bases between the two ends. Germline V lookup: CDR1 SGHRS, CDR2 YFSETQ. This CDR3 spans 14 amino acids. The CDR3 region has the DNA TGCGCCAGCAGCTTCTCCGGGACGAACACTGAAGCTTTCTTT. Residues: CASSFSGTNTEAFF.

In DNA form, the CDR3 reads TGTGCCAGCAGCCCCGGGGCTGACTACGAGCAGTACTTC. It codes for CASSPGADYEQYF. This chain joins TRBV7-9 and TRBJ2-7, with D perhaps TRBD1 or TRBD2 (5 bases each). This CDR3 contains 13 residues. V lost 5 bases and J lost 3, with 11 bases in between. Germline V gene data show CDR1 as SEHNR and CDR2 as FQNEAQ (reference sequence).

This clone has only a few counts. V usage is TRBV11-2 and J usage is TRBJ2-3; D not resolved. The CDR3 runs to 12 residues. The germline gives CDR1 SGHAT, CDR2 FQNNGV. V lost 5 bases and J 0 bases, leaving 3 bases between the germline ends. As DNA, the CDR3 is TGTGCCAGCAGCGATAGCACAGATACGCAGTATTTT. Translated, it gives CASSDSTDTQYF.

The rearrangement joins TRBV6-1 to TRBJ2-1; the match to TRBD2 covers 10 bases. J gave up 6 bases and V 6 bases, and 8 bases lay outside the gene matches. There are 15 residues in the CDR3. Germline CDR1 reads MNHNS; CDR2 reads SASEGT. CDR3 sequence reads: CASRGLAGDPNEQFF. CDR3 bases: TGTGCCAGCAGGGGCCTAGCGGGAGATCCCAATGAGCAGTTCTTC.

V gene TRBV27 combines with J gene TRBJ2-5, with D tentatively TRBD2 (7 bases). This CDR3 comprises 15 residues. Germline V gives CDR1 MNHEY, CDR2 SMNVEV (reference sequence). V was trimmed by 6 bases and J by 4 bases, leaving 18 bases between them. The DNA of the CDR3 is TGTGCCAGCAGCACCTGGGGCGGGGGCCCAGAGACCCAGTACTTC. Translated: CASSTWGGGPETQYF.

This clone appeared a few times. Other DNA sequences within the sample encode an identical CDR3. This chain connects TRBV29-1 to TRBJ1-1; a possible D gene is TRBD1 (5 bases). The CDR3 length is 10 residues. With 4 bases removed from V and 6 bases from J, the gap between germline ends came to 6 bases. Germline V gene sequence: CDR1 SQVTM, CDR2 ANQGSEA. CDR3 DNA: TGCAGCGTTGGGGGCCCTGAAGCTTTCTTT. This sequence encodes CSVGGPEAFF. Full variable domain (rest looked up from reference TRBV29-1 and TRBJ1-1): SAVISQKPSRDICQRGTSLTIQCQVDSQVTMMFWYRQQPGQSLTLIATANQGSEATYESGFVIDKFPISRPNLTFSTLTVSNMSPEDSSIYLCSVGGPEAFFGQGTRLTVV.

In its sample, this clone was seen a few times. V gene TRBV7-3 combines with J gene TRBJ2-3; D possibly corresponds to TRBD2 (6 bases). Per germline, CDR1 SGHTA and CDR2 FQGTGA. V was trimmed by 3 bases and J by 2 bases, leaving 24 bases between them. CDR3 length: 19 amino acids. The CDR3 loop is CASSLGERAPSEYTDTQYF. The CDR3 DNA is TGTGCCAGCAGCTTGGGGGAGCGGGCTCCTTCCGAATACACAGATACGCAGTATTTT.

The CDR3 loop is CASSLRGASSYNEQFF. DNA for the CDR3: TGTGCCAGCAGCCTACGCGGCGCAAGCTCCTACAATGAGCAGTTCTTC. This chain joins TRBV7-8 and TRBJ2-1; D is undetermined. The CDR3 consists of 16 residues. Germline V gene sequence: CDR1 SGHVS, CDR2 FQNEAQ. V lost 5 bases and J 0 bases, leaving 14 bases between the germline ends.

V is TRBV4-2 and J is TRBJ1-5; unclear D gene. The germline gives CDR1 LGHNA, CDR2 YNFKEQ. The CDR3 is 16 amino acids. The ends were cut back, 4 bases at V and 2 bases at J, with 15 bases in the middle. Here the CDR3 reads CASSPAGQWGNQPQHF. The CDR3 bases are TGTGCCAGCAGCCCAGCCGGCCAGTGGGGCAATCAGCCCCAGCATTTT.

The chain carries TRBV5-1 and TRBJ2-3, with D perhaps TRBD2 (5 bases). V was pared by 0 bases and J by 7 bases, with 9 bases between. Germline V lookup: CDR1 SGHRS, CDR2 YFSETQ. The CDR3 consists of 13 residues. The CDR3 DNA reads as TGCGCCAGCAGCTTGGCCGGGGAGAATACGCAGTATTTT. Encoded protein: CASSLAGENTQYF.

This chain joins TRBV5-1 and TRBJ2-2; no firm D call. The CDR3 runs to 11 residues. Germline lookup yields CDR1 SGHRS and CDR2 YFSETQ. V was cut by 4 bases and J by 9 bases, with 7 bases left in between. The CDR3: CASSPDRELFF. CDR3 in DNA: TGCGCCAGCAGCCCGGACCGGGAGCTGTTTTTT. The variable domain in full, with the rest retrieved from reference TRBV5-1 and TRBJ2-2, is KAGVTQTPRYLIKTRGQQVTLSCSPISGHRSVSWYQQTPGQGLQFLFEYFSETQRNKGNFPGRFSGRQFSNSRSEMNVSTLELGDSALYLCASSPDRELFFGEGSRLTVL.

This clone was observed a handful of times. J is TRBJ1-2 and V is TRBV7-8; 11 bases are a match to TRBD1. The V gene end was trimmed by 6 bases and the J gene end by 4 bases; junction bases not matched to a gene: 7. The CDR3 contains 15 residues. Per germline, CDR1 SGHVS and CDR2 FQNEAQ. Here the CDR3 reads CASRSGTGGFYGYTF. As DNA, the CDR3 is TGTGCCAGCAGGTCCGGGACAGGGGGTTTCTATGGCTACACCTTC.

The J gene is TRBJ2-1, the V gene TRBV30; no clear D gene. The CDR3 has 13 residues. Germline loops: CDR1 GTSNPN, CDR2 SVGIG (reference sequence). V lost 2 bases to trimming and J lost 5 bases, with 10 bases between them. The DNA for the CDR3 is TGTGCCTGGAGTAGGGTAGCCGACAATGAGCAGTTCTTC. The encoded protein is CAWSRVADNEQFF.

This clone has only a few counts. J is TRBJ2-1 and V is TRBV29-1; 10 bases fit TRBD1. The CDR3 length is 14 residues. V dropped 4 bases and J dropped 8; count of bases not matched to a gene: 8. CDR1 and CDR2 (germline): SQVTM, ANQGSEA. This chain's CDR3 is CSVARQGAPHEQFF. DNA of the CDR3: TGCAGCGTTGCCAGACAGGGGGCCCCCCATGAGCAGTTCTTC.